Following are 25 T cell receptor beta chains from one sample sequenced in a study of shared clonotypes between healthy human individuals. Sequencing used immunoSEQ multiplex PCR; TCRdb keeps in-frame clones, though not all of them. The sample has about 1.1 million clones; 77% are singletons. Sequencing was done on a sample of memory CD4+ T cells from PBMCs. Subset reported: CD45RA-negative fraction. The receptors here all came from a man aged 18 to 30 in good health. Some clones in this sample may be carry-over from other donors' samples.

Only one count was recorded for this clone. The rearrangement joins TRBV6-5 to TRBJ2-5; no clear D gene. Germline V gene sequence: CDR1 MNHEY, CDR2 SVGAGI. Trimming took off 4 bases at V and 3 bases at J, with 12 bases between the two ends. The CDR3 has 14 residues. The CDR3 DNA reads as TGTGCCAGCAGTTTCTTAGGTCGGGAAGAGACCCAGTACTTC. Protein: CASSFLGREETQYF.

J is TRBJ1-1 and V is TRBV11-2; D is unresolved. This CDR3 spans 13 amino acids. Germline values: CDR1 SGHAT, CDR2 FQNNGV. V was trimmed by 3 bases and J by 8 bases, leaving 13 bases between them. The CDR3, as DNA: TGTGCCAGCAGCTTTGGGTCGACGATCGAAGCTTTCTTT. Its protein is CASSFGSTIEAFF.

V and J are TRBV29-1 and TRBJ1-4, with 8 bases lining up with TRBD1. V lost 0 bases, J lost 8 bases, and 5 bases stayed unmatched. The CDR3 loop spans 14 amino acids. Germline lookup yields CDR1 SQVTM and CDR2 ANQGSEA. The CDR3 DNA follows: TGCAGCGTTGAAGACAGGGGGCATCGAGAAAAACTGTTTTTT. Amino acids: CSVEDRGHREKLFF. The full variable domain, in which reference TRBV29-1 and TRBJ1-4 provide the parts outside the CDR3, is SAVISQKPSRDICQRGTSLTIQCQVDSQVTMMFWYRQQPGQSLTLIATANQGSEATYESGFVIDKFPISRPNLTFSTLTVSNMSPEDSSIYLCSVEDRGHREKLFFGSGTQLSVL.

This clone has only one observation. The genes are TRBV28 and TRBJ1-5, with D perhaps TRBD1 (5 bases). The CDR3 contains 15 residues. CDR1 and CDR2 from the germline V gene are MDHEN and SYDVKM. V was cut by 6 bases and J by 4 bases, with 16 bases left in between. CDR3 loop: CASSTSRGPNQPQHF. CDR3 in DNA: TGTGCCAGCAGCACCTCCCGGGGACCAAATCAGCCCCAGCATTTT.

The chain carries TRBV7-8 and TRBJ1-2, with D perhaps TRBD1 (6 bases). V was trimmed by 5 bases and J by 1 base, leaving 20 bases between them. CDR1 is SGHVS, CDR2 FQNEAQ, per germline. The CDR3 runs 17 residues. In nucleotides, the CDR3 is TGTGCCAGCAGCCCGTGGTGGGGGCGAGGGAGTAACTATGGCTACACCTTC. Encoded protein: CASSPWWGRGSNYGYTF.

This clone was found a few times. Within the sample, other DNA sequences also encode this same CDR3. V usage is TRBV30 and J usage is TRBJ2-1; 8 nucleotides line up with TRBD2. The junction had 8 bases not matched to a gene; V was cut back by 0 bases and J by 4 bases. This CDR3 has 16 amino acids. Germline loops: CDR1 GTSNPN, CDR2 SVGIG (reference sequence). For the CDR3, the DNA is TGTGCCTGGAGTGTTGGGTCCAGCGGGAGTTACAATGAGCAGTTCTTC. It codes for CAWSVGSSGSYNEQFF.

The V call is TRBV5-1, the J call TRBJ2-3; D possibly corresponds to TRBD2 (5 bases). The CDR3 contains 14 residues. Per germline, CDR1 SGHRS and CDR2 YFSETQ. The V gene lost 4 bases and the J gene lost 9 bases, with 18 bases spanning the gap. The CDR3 region has the DNA TGCGCCAGCAGCGAGCTCCGGGCCCCGGGGACGCAGTATTTT. This gives the protein CASSELRAPGTQYF.

Comment on this clone: This sample also contains other DNA sequences that code for the same CDR3. The chain couples TRBV2 to TRBJ2-7; no clear D. Germline V gene lookup returns CDR1 SNHLY and CDR2 FYNNEI. The V and J ends lost 6 bases and 6 bases respectively, with 6 bases between them. The CDR3 consists of 10 residues. The DNA of the CDR3 is TGTGCCAGCAGGCTTGGCGAGCAGTACTTC. It translates to CASRLGEQYF.

The chain carries TRBV28 and TRBJ1-2; a possible D gene is TRBD1 (5 bases). Trimming left V 7 bases short and J 0 bases short, with 12 bases between. The CDR3 is made up of 14 amino acids. Germline lookup yields CDR1 MDHEN and CDR2 SYDVKM. The CDR3: CASTKGQANYGYTF. DNA of the CDR3: TGTGCCAGCACGAAGGGGCAAGCTAACTATGGCTACACCTTC.

This clone was detected only a few times. V is TRBV29-1 and J is TRBJ2-2; 10 bases line up with TRBD2. The trim removed 7 bases at V and 4 bases at J, leaving 3 bases unmatched. The CDR3 runs to 13 residues. CDR1 SQVTM and CDR2 ANQGSEA come from the germline V gene. This CDR3 is CSGRTSGTGELFF. In DNA form, the CDR3 reads TGCAGCGGACGGACTAGCGGCACCGGGGAGCTGTTTTTT.

This chain joins TRBV4-1 and TRBJ1-4; 7 nucleotides line up with TRBD1. The V and J ends lost 4 bases and 7 bases, in that order; junction bases with no gene match: 12. Germline CDR1 MGHRA, CDR2 YSYEKL. This CDR3 is 16 amino acids long. CDR3 region: CASSPWPQGEGEKLFF. CDR3 DNA sequence: TGCGCCAGCAGCCCTTGGCCCCAGGGGGAGGGTGAAAAACTGTTTTTT.

The chain carries TRBV5-4 and TRBJ1-1; 12 bases map to TRBD1. CDR3 size: 19 residues. The V and J ends lost 0 bases and 2 bases, in that order; junction bases with no gene match: 11. Per the germline V gene, CDR1 is SGHNT and CDR2 is YYREEE (reference sequence). The CDR3 here is CASSLGRDRGLVRNTEAFF. DNA for the CDR3: TGTGCCAGCAGCTTGGGCCGGGACAGGGGGCTAGTAAGAAACACTGAAGCTTTCTTT.

CDR3 protein: CASSTQTSGAYEQYF. The DNA for the CDR3 is TGTGCCAGTAGTACCCAAACTAGCGGGGCGTACGAGCAGTACTTC. The chain carries TRBV19 and TRBJ2-7; 10 bases are a match to TRBD2. Germline V lookup: CDR1 LNHDA, CDR2 SQIVND (reference sequence). The CDR3 is 15 amino acids. Trimming at V came to 4 bases and at J to 4 bases, leaving 7 bases not matched to a gene.

The chain combines TRBV4-1 with TRBJ2-1, with D possibly being TRBD1 or TRBD2 (5 bases each). This CDR3 has 16 residues. Germline V gene sequence: CDR1 MGHRA, CDR2 YSYEKL. With 2 bases removed from V and 6 bases from J, the gap between germline ends came to 17 bases. CDR3 nucleotide sequence: TGCGCCAGCAGCCAATCGGGGCAGGGTCTTGGCAATGAGCAGTTCTTC. Protein sequence: CASSQSGQGLGNEQFF.

The rearrangement uses TRBV7-9 and TRBJ2-6; D is ambiguous. The V end was cut by 5 bases, the J end by 3 bases, with 11 bases between. The CDR3 spans 15 residues. CDR1 SEHNR and CDR2 FQNEAQ come from the germline V gene (reference sequence). The CDR3 protein is CASSPTLGGANVLTF. CDR3 DNA sequence: TGTGCCAGCAGCCCTACGTTGGGTGGGGCCAACGTCCTGACTTTC.

The chain recombines TRBV6-5 with TRBJ2-7; 11 nucleotides agree with TRBD2. This CDR3 has 15 residues. Germline CDR1 and CDR2: MNHEY and SVGAGI. The junction had 6 bases not matched to a gene; V was cut back by 6 bases and J by 2 bases. As DNA, the CDR3 is TGTGCCAGCAGCAAGGGGACTAGCGGCGCCTACGAGCAGTACTTC. Translated, it gives CASSKGTSGAYEQYF.

The chain couples TRBV5-1 to TRBJ2-3; 7 nucleotides line up with TRBD1. Germline trimming cut 4 bases from V and 3 bases from J; bases unmatched to any gene: 11. Germline loops: CDR1 SGHRS, CDR2 YFSETQ. The CDR3 runs to 16 residues. CDR3 residues: CASSPGTAIRTDTQYF. In DNA, the CDR3 is TGCGCCAGCAGCCCCGGGACAGCAATTCGGACAGATACGCAGTATTTT.

This clone was seen many times. Different DNA sequences within this sample yield the same CDR3. The chain is built from TRBV4-2 and TRBJ1-1; maybe TRBD1 (6 bases). This CDR3 comprises 14 residues. With 1 base removed from V and 11 bases from J, the gap between germline ends came to 17 bases. CDR1 LGHNA and CDR2 YNFKEQ come from the germline V gene. The CDR3 protein is CASSQGLDSQGAFF. In nucleotides, the CDR3 is TGTGCCAGCAGCCAAGGCCTGGACAGCCAGGGGGCTTTCTTT.

This chain uses TRBV4-2 with TRBJ2-7; 10 bases line up with TRBD2. The CDR3 sequence is 13 residues long. V lost 11 bases and J lost 0; bases outside the gene matches: 4. The germline CDR1 and CDR2 sequences are LGHNA and YNFKEQ. The CDR3 reads CAGRLAGSYEQYF. The CDR3 DNA reads as TGTGCCGGTCGACTAGCGGGCTCCTACGAGCAGTACTTC.

On this clone itself: Different DNA sequences within this sample yield the same CDR3. CDR3 amino acids: CASSPYNEQFF. The CDR3 DNA sequence: TGTGCCAGCAGCCCCTACAATGAGCAGTTCTTC. The chain carries TRBV11-2 and TRBJ2-1; D is unresolved. Trimming cost V 5 bases and J 2 bases, with 1 base left between them. Germline values: CDR1 SGHAT, CDR2 FQNNGV. The CDR3 is 11 residues long. Complete variable domain (other parts from reference TRBV11-2 and TRBJ2-1): EAGVAQSPRYKIIEKRQSVAFWCNPISGHATLYWYQQILGQGPKLLIQFQNNGVVDDSQLPKDRFSAERLKGVDSTLKIQPAKLEDSAVYLCASSPYNEQFFGPGTRLTVL.

The V call is TRBV5-1, the J call TRBJ2-3; 12 bases are a match to TRBD2. The CDR3 extends over 15 amino acids. With V trimmed by 7 bases and J by 4 bases, 7 bases remained unmatched. CDR1 is SGHRS, CDR2 YFSETQ, per germline. The CDR3 spells CASCRLAGAADTQYF. CDR3 nucleotides: TGCGCCAGCTGCCGACTAGCGGGAGCGGCAGATACGCAGTATTTT.

The chain recombines TRBV28 with TRBJ2-4; 7 bases align to TRBD1. The CDR3 is made up of 12 amino acids. Germline V gives CDR1 MDHEN, CDR2 SYDVKM. J lost 14 bases, V lost 2 bases, and 6 bases had no gene match. The CDR3 sequence is CASSLMTGYKYF. The CDR3 region has the DNA TGTGCCAGCAGTTTAATGACAGGGTACAAGTACTTC.

This clone was seen just once. CDR3 region: CASSLRGWREGYQETQYF. In DNA form, the CDR3 reads TGTGCCAGCAGCTTAAGGGGCTGGCGGGAGGGCTACCAAGAGACCCAGTACTTC. The chain is built from TRBV7-2 and TRBJ2-5; TRBD2 matches at 9 bases. CDR1 and CDR2 (germline): SGHTA, FQGNSA. J lost 0 bases, V lost 2 bases, and 10 bases had no gene match. This CDR3 spans 18 amino acids.

J is TRBJ1-3 and V is TRBV11-2; possibly TRBD1 for D (5 bases). Germline V gene lookup returns CDR1 SGHAT and CDR2 FQNNGV. The V end lost 2 bases, the J end lost 4 bases, and 24 bases lay between the germline ends. The CDR3 is made up of 19 amino acids. The CDR3 is CASSLWESGRVRRGNTIYF. CDR3 bases: TGTGCCAGCAGCTTATGGGAAAGTGGCAGGGTGAGGCGGGGAAACACCATATATTTT.

The V gene is TRBV7-6, the J gene TRBJ2-5; 9 bases match TRBD1. Germline V gene sequence: CDR1 SGHVS, CDR2 FNYEAQ. Germline trimming cut 2 bases from V and 5 bases from J; bases unmatched to any gene: 6. The CDR3 spans 15 residues. The CDR3 sequence is CASSLNTGGAETQYF. In DNA, the CDR3 is TGTGCCAGCAGCTTAAATACAGGGGGCGCCGAGACCCAGTACTTC. Combining the CDR3 with reference TRBV7-6 and TRBJ2-5 gives the whole variable domain GAGVSQSPRYKVTKRGQDVALRCDPISGHVSLYWYRQALGQGPEFLTYFNYEAQQDKSGLPNDRFSAERPEGSISTLTIQRTEQRDSAMYRCASSLNTGGAETQYFGPGTRLLVL.